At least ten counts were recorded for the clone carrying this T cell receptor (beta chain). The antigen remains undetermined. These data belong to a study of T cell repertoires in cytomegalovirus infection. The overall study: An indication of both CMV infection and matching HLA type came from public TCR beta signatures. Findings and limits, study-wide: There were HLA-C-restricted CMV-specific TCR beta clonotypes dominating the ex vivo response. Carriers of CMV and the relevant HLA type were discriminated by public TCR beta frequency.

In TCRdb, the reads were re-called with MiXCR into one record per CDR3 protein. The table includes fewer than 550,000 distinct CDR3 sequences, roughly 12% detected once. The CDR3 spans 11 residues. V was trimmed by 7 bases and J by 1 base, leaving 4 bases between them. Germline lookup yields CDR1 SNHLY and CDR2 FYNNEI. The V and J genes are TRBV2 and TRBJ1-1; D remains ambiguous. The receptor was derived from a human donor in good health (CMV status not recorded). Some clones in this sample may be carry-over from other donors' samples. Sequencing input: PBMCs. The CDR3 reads CASIGNTEAFF. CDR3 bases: TGTGCCAGCATAGGGAACACTGAAGCTTTCTTT.